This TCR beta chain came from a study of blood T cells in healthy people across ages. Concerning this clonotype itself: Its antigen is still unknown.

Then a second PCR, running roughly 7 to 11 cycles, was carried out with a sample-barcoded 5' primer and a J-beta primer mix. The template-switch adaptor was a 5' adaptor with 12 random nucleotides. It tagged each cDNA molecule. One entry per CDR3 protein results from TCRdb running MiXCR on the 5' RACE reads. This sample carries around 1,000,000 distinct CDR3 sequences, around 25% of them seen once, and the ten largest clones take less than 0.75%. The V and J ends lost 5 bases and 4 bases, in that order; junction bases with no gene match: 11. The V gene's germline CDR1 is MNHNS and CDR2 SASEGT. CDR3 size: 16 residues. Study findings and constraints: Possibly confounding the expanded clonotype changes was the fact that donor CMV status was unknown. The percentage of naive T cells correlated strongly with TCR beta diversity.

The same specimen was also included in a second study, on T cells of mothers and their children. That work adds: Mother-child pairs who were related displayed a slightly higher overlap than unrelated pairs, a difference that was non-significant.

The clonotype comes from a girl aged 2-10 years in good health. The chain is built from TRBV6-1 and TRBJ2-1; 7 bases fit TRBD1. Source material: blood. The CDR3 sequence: CASSQGTAGTYNEQFF. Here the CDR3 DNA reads TGTGCCAGCAGTCAAGGGACAGCCGGAACATACAATGAGCAGTTCTTC.